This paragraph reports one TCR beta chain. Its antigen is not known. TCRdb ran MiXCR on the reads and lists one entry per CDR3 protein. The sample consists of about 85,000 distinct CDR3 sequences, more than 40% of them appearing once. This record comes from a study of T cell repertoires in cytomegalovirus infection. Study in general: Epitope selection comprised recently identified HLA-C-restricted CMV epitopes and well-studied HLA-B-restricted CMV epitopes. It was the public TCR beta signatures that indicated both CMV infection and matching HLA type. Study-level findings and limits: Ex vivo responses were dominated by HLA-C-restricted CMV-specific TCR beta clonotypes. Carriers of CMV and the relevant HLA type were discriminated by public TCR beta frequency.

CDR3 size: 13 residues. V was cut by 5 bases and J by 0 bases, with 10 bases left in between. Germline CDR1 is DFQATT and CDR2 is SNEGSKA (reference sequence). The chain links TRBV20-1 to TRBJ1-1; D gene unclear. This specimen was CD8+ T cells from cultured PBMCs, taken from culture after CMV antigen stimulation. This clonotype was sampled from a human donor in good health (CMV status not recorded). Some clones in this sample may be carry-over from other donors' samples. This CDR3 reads CSAEGQMNTEAFF. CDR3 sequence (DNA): TGCAGTGCTGAAGGTCAAATGAACACTGAAGCTTTCTTT.